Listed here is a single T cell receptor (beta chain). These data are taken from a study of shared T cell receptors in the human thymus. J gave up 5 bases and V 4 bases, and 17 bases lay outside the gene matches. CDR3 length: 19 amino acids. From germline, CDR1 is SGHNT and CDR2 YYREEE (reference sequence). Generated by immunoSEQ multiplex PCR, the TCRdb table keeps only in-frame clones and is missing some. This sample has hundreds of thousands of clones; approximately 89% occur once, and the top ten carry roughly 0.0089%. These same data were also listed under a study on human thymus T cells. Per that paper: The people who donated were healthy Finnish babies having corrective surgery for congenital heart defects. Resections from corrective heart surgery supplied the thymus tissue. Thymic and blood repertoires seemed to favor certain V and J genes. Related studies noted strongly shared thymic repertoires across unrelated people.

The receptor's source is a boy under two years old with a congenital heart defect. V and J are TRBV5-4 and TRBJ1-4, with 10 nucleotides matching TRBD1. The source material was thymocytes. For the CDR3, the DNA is TGTGCCAGCAGCAACCGGGACAGGGGAGTCCCGGGTCTGAATGAAAAACTGTTTTTT. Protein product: CASSNRDRGVPGLNEKLFF.